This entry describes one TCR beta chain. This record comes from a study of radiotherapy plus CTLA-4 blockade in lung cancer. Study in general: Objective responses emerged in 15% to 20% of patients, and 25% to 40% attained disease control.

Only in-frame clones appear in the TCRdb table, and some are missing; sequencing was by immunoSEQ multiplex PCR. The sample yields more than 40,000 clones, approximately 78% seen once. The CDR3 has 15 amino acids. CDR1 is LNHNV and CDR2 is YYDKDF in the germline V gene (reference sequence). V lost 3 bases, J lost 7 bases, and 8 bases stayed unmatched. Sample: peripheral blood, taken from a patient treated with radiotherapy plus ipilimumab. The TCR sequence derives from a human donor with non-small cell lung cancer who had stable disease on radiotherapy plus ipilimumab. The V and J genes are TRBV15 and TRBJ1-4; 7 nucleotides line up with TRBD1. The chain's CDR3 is CATSSLRGPGEKLFF. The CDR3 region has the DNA TGTGCCACCAGCAGCCTGAGGGGGCCAGGTGAAAAACTGTTTTTT. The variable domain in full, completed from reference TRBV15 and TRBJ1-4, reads DAMVIQNPRYQVTQFGKPVTLSCSQTLNHNVMYWYQQKSSQAPKLLFHYYDKDFNNEADTPDNFQSRRPNTSFCFLDIRSPGLGDTAMYLCATSSLRGPGEKLFFGSGTQLSVL.